The 21 T cell receptor beta chains given below trace back to one sample, sequenced in a study of T-cell reconstitution after alpha-beta-depleted transplantation in children (dated by TCRdb to about 2016). The library was produced with PCR. This sample was sequenced with an Illumina HiSeq 2500. TCR library preparation used molecular barcoding, with unique molecular identifiers applied to normalize quantification of the TCRbeta repertoire. The public reads were quality trimmed at Q25 with fastp and then assembled into clones with MiXCR by TCRdb, keeping productive beta chains. Each entry is one CDR3 protein sequence, shown with its most common DNA and genes. Present in this sample are over 85,000 distinct CDR3 sequences, 7.5% to 9% of which were seen just once. Roughly 17% of the sample goes to the ten largest clones. The intended sense of this specimen's treatment or condition label: allogeneic hematopoietic cell transplantation with graft depleted of TCRalphabeta T cells and CD19 B cells.

Here the sequenced sample was PBMCs, taken before TCRalphabeta/CD19-depleted stem cell transplant. These receptor sequences come from a boy aged 2 to 10 with acute lymphoblastic leukemia, due to receive a stem cell transplant.

The chain is built from TRBV20-1 and TRBJ2-7; TRBD2 might be the D (5 bases). CDR1 is DFQATT, CDR2 SNEGSKA, per germline (reference sequence). V gave up 1 base and J gave up 3 bases, with 22 bases separating them. The CDR3 extends over 17 amino acids. CDR3 amino acids: CSARVLLRAAANYEQYF. The CDR3 region has the DNA TGCAGTGCTAGAGTCCTCTTGAGGGCAGCTGCTAACTACGAGCAGTACTTC.

This chain links TRBV11-2 with TRBJ2-7, with 7 bases lining up with TRBD2. The ends lost 4 bases at V and 2 bases at J; junction bases unmatched: 5. CDR3 length equals 14 residues. Germline V gene lookup returns CDR1 SGHAT and CDR2 FQNNGV. CDR3 nucleotides: TGTGCCAGCAGCTATCCGGGACTACCCTACGAGCAGTACTTC. Translation gives CASSYPGLPYEQYF.

The sample holds a few counts of this clonotype. The V gene is TRBV27, the J gene TRBJ1-1, with 8 bases fitting TRBD1. Germline lookup yields CDR1 MNHEY and CDR2 SMNVEV (reference sequence). The CDR3 covers 17 residues. J was trimmed by 4 bases and V by 2 bases; bases with no gene match: 12. This CDR3 reads CASSLLPRQGFFTEAFF. The CDR3 DNA reads as TGTGCCAGCAGTTTACTTCCGAGACAGGGGTTTTTCACTGAAGCTTTCTTT.

This clonotype was counted many times. The gene calls are TRBV7-8 and TRBJ2-5, with 7 bases that match TRBD2. The CDR3 is 15 residues long. Unmatched junction bases numbered 11, after V lost 5 bases and J lost 5 bases. Germline V lookup: CDR1 SGHVS, CDR2 FQNEAQ. The CDR3 is CASSQGGARFETQYF. The DNA of the CDR3 is TGTGCCAGCAGCCAGGGAGGGGCCAGGTTCGAGACCCAGTACTTC.

This clonotype was detected a few times. The chain carries TRBV15 and TRBJ2-5; D possibly uses TRBD1 or TRBD2 (6 bases each). CDR3 length: 17 amino acids. Germline V gene sequence: CDR1 LNHNV, CDR2 YYDKDF (reference sequence). The V end lost 0 bases, the J end lost 7 bases, and 21 bases lay between the germline ends. The CDR3 reads CATSRERIGGDTGTQYF. CDR3 nucleotide sequence: TGTGCCACCAGCAGAGAACGAATCGGGGGCGATACGGGGACCCAGTACTTC.

This clonotype showed up just a few times. This rearrangement joins TRBV7-8 to TRBJ1-6; TRBD1 matches at 11 bases. V dropped 8 bases and J dropped 7; count of bases not matched to a gene: 13. Germline lookup yields CDR1 SGHVS and CDR2 FQNEAQ. This CDR3 is 17 amino acids long. CDR3 region: CASLDRGLLRGNSPLHF. CDR3 bases: TGTGCCAGCTTGGACAGGGGGCTACTACGGGGAAATTCACCCCTCCACTTT.

The sample holds many counts of this clonotype. V gene TRBV5-1 combines with J gene TRBJ2-7; TRBD2 matches at 10 bases. CDR1 and CDR2 (germline): SGHRS, YFSETQ. This CDR3 is built from 17 residues. The junction had 8 bases not matched to a gene; V was cut back by 2 bases and J by 0 bases. The DNA for the CDR3 is TGCGCCAGCAGCTTTCGACTAGCGGGTCAGAGCTCCTACGAGCAGTACTTC. Its translation is CASSFRLAGQSSYEQYF.

The table lists this clonotype with many counts. This chain uses TRBV6-5 with TRBJ2-3; possibly TRBD1 or TRBD2 for D (5 bases each). Trimming shortened V by 4 bases and J by 0 bases, and 8 bases separated the two germline ends. The CDR3 consists of 14 residues. The germline V gene has CDR1 MNHEY and CDR2 SVGAGI. The CDR3 loop is CASSWDVSTDTQYF. CDR3 coding DNA: TGTGCCAGCAGTTGGGACGTAAGCACAGATACGCAGTATTTT.

The chain combines TRBV6-1 with TRBJ1-1; D unresolved. The V gene lost 4 bases and the J gene lost 4 bases, with 7 bases spanning the gap. Germline assignment: CDR1 MNHNS and CDR2 SASEGT. The CDR3 has 12 residues. The CDR3 DNA follows: TGTGCCAGCAGTGGAGTTAGCACTGAAGCTTTCTTT. Its protein product is CASSGVSTEAFF.

Only a few counts were recorded for this clonotype. The chain employs TRBV19 and TRBJ2-1, with D unclear. Germline V gene sequence: CDR1 LNHDA, CDR2 SQIVND (reference sequence). This CDR3 region has 13 residues. Trimming shortened V by 4 bases and J by 3 bases, and 7 bases separated the two germline ends. CDR3 in amino acids: CASSSGNYNEQFF. CDR3 in DNA: TGTGCCAGTAGTAGCGGAAACTACAATGAGCAGTTCTTC.

This clonotype was recorded many times. The gene calls are TRBV5-1 and TRBJ1-1; the match to TRBD1 covers 10 bases. The CDR3 covers 16 residues. Germline V gene sequence: CDR1 SGHRS, CDR2 YFSETQ. Germline trimming cut 4 bases from V and 6 bases from J; bases unmatched to any gene: 12. CDR3: CASSVGGQGRRAEAFF. The CDR3 region has the DNA TGCGCCAGCAGCGTGGGGGGACAGGGGAGAAGAGCTGAAGCTTTCTTT. Full variable domain (rest looked up from reference TRBV5-1 and TRBJ1-1): KAGVTQTPRYLIKTRGQQVTLSCSPISGHRSVSWYQQTPGQGLQFLFEYFSETQRNKGNFPGRFSGRQFSNSRSEMNVSTLELGDSALYLCASSVGGQGRRAEAFFGQGTRLTVV.

This clonotype showed up just a few times. V gene TRBV28 combines with J gene TRBJ1-2; tentatively, D is TRBD1 (6 bases). The CDR3 consists of 14 residues. Germline CDR1 is MDHEN and CDR2 is SYDVKM. Trimming removed 6 bases at V and 4 bases at J, with 15 bases between. In DNA form, the CDR3 reads TGTGCCAGCAGCCCCCGGACAGCTACCTATGGCTACACCTTC. Translation: CASSPRTATYGYTF.

This clonotype was recorded a few times. The chain is built from TRBV6-2 or TRBV6-3 and TRBJ1-6; 8 nucleotides match TRBD1. The germline V gene has CDR1 MNHEY and CDR2 SVGEGT. The CDR3 sequence is 13 residues long. Trimming removed 6 bases from V and 8 bases from J; junction bases left unmatched: 3. The CDR3 loop is CASSRGLDSPLHF. For the CDR3, the DNA is TGTGCCAGCAGCAGGGGGCTGGATTCACCCCTCCACTTT.

This clonotype has more than one count but fewer than ten. The rearrangement links TRBV5-4 to TRBJ1-5; no firm D call. V shed 3 bases and J shed 0 bases, with 25 bases lying between them. This CDR3 is 20 amino acids long. Germline V gives CDR1 SGHNT, CDR2 YYREEE (reference sequence). For the CDR3, the DNA is TGTGCCAGCAGCTCCAAAGAGGGAGACACGACCTATTATAGCAATCAGCCCCAGCATTTT. Protein sequence: CASSSKEGDTTYYSNQPQHF.

This clonotype was seen ten or more times. This rearrangement joins TRBV7-2 to TRBJ2-7; the match to TRBD1 covers 8 bases. V lost 5 bases and J lost 3; bases outside the gene matches: 6. This CDR3 comprises 14 residues. Germline V lookup: CDR1 SGHTA, CDR2 FQGNSA. The CDR3 DNA sequence: TGTGCCAGCAGCGTCGACAGGGGAAACTACGAGCAGTACTTC. This gives the protein CASSVDRGNYEQYF.

The chain couples TRBV6-1 to TRBJ1-5, with TRBD1 as a possible D gene (5 bases). The CDR3 totals 15 residues. The germline CDR1 and CDR2 sequences are MNHNS and SASEGT. V was cut by 6 bases and J by 0 bases, with 12 bases left in between. The CDR3 region is CASSLGVYSNQPQHF. CDR3 sequence (DNA): TGTGCCAGCAGCTTGGGGGTGTATAGCAATCAGCCCCAGCATTTT.

The gene calls are TRBV12-3 or TRBV12-4 and TRBJ1-5; TRBD1 matches at 7 bases. The junction had 12 bases not matched to a gene; V was cut back by 3 bases and J by 7 bases. The CDR3 consists of 16 residues. This chain's CDR3 is CASSFGGRGDNQPQHF. The CDR3 DNA follows: TGTGCCAGCAGTTTCGGGGGCAGGGGGGATAACCAGCCCCAGCATTTT.

This clonotype was observed many times. This chain links TRBV7-9 with TRBJ2-3; no definite D call. Per the germline V gene, CDR1 is SEHNR and CDR2 is FQNEAQ (reference sequence). Trimming left V 3 bases short and J 0 bases short, with 4 bases between. The length of the CDR3 is 13 residues. The CDR3 protein is CASSLASTDTQYF. The CDR3 DNA reads TGTGCCAGCAGCTTGGCTAGCACAGATACGCAGTATTTT.

The chain is built from TRBV5-1 and TRBJ2-3; TRBD1 matches at 7 bases. The germline V gene has CDR1 SGHRS and CDR2 YFSETQ. CDR3 length: 15 amino acids. Trimming at V came to 4 bases and at J to 1 base, leaving 6 bases not matched to a gene. CDR3 in DNA: TGCGCCAGCAGCCCGACAGGGATTGGCACAGATACGCAGTATTTT. It translates to CASSPTGIGTDTQYF. The entire variable domain, with the rest obtained from reference TRBV5-1 and TRBJ2-3, is as follows: KAGVTQTPRYLIKTRGQQVTLSCSPISGHRSVSWYQQTPGQGLQFLFEYFSETQRNKGNFPGRFSGRQFSNSRSEMNVSTLELGDSALYLCASSPTGIGTDTQYFGPGTRLTVL.

This clonotype has just a few counts. J is TRBJ1-1 and V is TRBV6-2 or TRBV6-3; a weak D match, TRBD1 (5 bases). Trimming shortened V by 6 bases and J by 5 bases, and 28 bases separated the two germline ends. The CDR3 contains 18 residues. Germline loops: CDR1 MNHEY, CDR2 SVGEGT. This chain's CDR3 is CASSKPVTGVLFGTEAFF. The CDR3 nucleotides read TGTGCCAGCAGCAAACCAGTTACAGGTGTTCTGTTTGGGACTGAAGCTTTCTTT.

This clonotype was counted a few times. The chain couples TRBV2 to TRBJ2-7; D is ambiguous. This CDR3 comprises 15 residues. In germline, CDR1 is SNHLY, CDR2 FYNNEI. The V end lost 8 bases, the J end lost 2 bases, and 19 bases lay between the germline ends. The CDR3 loop is CASLGPKKGTYEQYF. The CDR3 DNA follows: TGTGCCAGCCTCGGACCTAAAAAGGGCACCTACGAGCAGTACTTC.